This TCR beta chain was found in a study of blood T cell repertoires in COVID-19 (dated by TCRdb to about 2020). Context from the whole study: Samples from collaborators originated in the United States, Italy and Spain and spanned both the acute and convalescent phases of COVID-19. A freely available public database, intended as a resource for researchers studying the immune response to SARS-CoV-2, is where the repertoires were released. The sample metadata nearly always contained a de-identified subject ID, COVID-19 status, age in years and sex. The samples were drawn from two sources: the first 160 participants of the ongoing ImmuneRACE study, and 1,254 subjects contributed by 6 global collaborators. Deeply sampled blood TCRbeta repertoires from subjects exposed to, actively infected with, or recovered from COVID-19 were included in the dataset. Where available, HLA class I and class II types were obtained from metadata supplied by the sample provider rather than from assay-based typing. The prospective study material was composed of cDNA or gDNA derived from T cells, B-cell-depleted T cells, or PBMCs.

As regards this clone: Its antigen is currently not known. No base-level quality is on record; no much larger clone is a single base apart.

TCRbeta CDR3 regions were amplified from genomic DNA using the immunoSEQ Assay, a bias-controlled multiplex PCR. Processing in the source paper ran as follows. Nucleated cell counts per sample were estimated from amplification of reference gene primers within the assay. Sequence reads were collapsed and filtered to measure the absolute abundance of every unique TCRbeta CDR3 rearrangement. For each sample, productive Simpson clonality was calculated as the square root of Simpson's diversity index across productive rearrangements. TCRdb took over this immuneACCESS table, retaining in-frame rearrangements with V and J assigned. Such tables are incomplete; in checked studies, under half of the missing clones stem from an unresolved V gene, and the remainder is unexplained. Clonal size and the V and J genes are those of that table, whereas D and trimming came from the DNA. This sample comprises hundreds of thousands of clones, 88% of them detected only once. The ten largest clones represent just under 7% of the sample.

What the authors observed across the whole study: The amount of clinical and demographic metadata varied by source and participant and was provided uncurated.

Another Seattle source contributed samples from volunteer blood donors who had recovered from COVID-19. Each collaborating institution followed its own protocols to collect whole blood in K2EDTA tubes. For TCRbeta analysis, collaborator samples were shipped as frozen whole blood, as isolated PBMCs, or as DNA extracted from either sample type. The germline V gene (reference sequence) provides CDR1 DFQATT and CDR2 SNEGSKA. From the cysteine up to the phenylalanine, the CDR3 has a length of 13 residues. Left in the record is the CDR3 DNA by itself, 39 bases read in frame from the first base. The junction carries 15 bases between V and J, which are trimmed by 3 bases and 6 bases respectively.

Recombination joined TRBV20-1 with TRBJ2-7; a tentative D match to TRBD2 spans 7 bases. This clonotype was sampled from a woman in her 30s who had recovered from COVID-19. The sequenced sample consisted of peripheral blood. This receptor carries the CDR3 CSASKGGTSEQYF. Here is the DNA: TGCAGTGCTAGTAAGGGGGGGACAAGCGAGCAGTACTTC.